This TCR beta chain was recorded in a study of technical replicates of blood from several donors. The CDR3 runs to 13 residues. Germline V gives CDR1 MDHEN, CDR2 SYDVKM. V dropped 2 bases and J dropped 6 bases, with 10 bases sitting between them. TCRdb keeps only in-frame clones here, not all; method: immunoSEQ multiplex PCR. Of under 85,000 clones in the sample, 96% were seen once. This clone was counted a single time. The gene calls are TRBV28 and TRBJ1-2, with a weak D call TRBD1 (5 bases). What was sequenced was T cells isolated from PBMCs. The sequence derives from a human donor in good health. In nucleotides, the CDR3 is TGTGCCAGCAGTTTACAGGGCTGGGATGGCTACACCTTC. As protein: CASSLQGWDGYTF.